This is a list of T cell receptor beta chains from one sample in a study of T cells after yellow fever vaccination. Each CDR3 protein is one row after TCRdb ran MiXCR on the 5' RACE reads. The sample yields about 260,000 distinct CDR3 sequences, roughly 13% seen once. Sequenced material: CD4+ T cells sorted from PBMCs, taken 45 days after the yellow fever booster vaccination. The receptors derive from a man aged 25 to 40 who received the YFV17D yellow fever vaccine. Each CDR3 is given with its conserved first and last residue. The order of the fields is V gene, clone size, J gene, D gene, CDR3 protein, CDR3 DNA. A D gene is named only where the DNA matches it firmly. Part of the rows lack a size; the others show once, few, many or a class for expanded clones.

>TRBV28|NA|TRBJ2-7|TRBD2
CASSQAGGTVEQYF
TGTGCCAGCAGCCAAGCGGGAGGGACCGTCGAGCAGTACTTC
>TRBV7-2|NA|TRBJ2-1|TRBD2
CASRAGGSNNGQFF
TGTGCCAGCAGGGCGGGAGGATCTAACAATGGGCAGTTCTTC
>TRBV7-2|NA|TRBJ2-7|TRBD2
CASRGLTGTSPYEQYF
TGTGCCAGCAGGGGGTTAACCGGGACTAGCCCCTACGAGCAGTACTTC
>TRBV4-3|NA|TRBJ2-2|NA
CASSQEGRKGSGELFF
TGCGCCAGCAGCCAAGAAGGTCGAAAGGGTAGCGGGGAGCTGTTTTTT
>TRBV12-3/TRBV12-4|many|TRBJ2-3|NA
CASRVAITDTQYF
TGTGCCAGCAGGGTAGCGATCACAGATACGCAGTATTTT
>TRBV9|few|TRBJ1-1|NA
CASSATGVITEAFF
TGTGCCAGCAGCGCTACAGGAGTTATCACTGAAGCTTTCTTT
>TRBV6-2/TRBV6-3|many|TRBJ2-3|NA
CASSYSGVVTDTQYF
TGTGCCAGCAGTTACTCGGGGGTAGTTACAGATACGCAGTATTTT
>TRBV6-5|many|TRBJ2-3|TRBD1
CASNQDRGTDTQYF
TGTGCCAGCAACCAAGACAGGGGCACAGATACGCAGTATTTT
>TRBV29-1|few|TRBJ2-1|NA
CSVDLQGNEQFF
TGCAGCGTTGACTTACAGGGAAATGAGCAGTTCTTC
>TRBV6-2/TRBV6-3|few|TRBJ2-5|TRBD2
CASSPGGRSTETQYF
TGTGCCAGCAGCCCGGGCGGGAGGTCGACGGAGACCCAGTACTTC
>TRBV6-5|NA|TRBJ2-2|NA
CASSYSQGWTGELFF
TGTGCCAGCAGTTACTCGCAGGGTTGGACCGGGGAGCTGTTTTTT
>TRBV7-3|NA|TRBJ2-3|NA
CASSLRIGGATDTQYF
TGTGCCAGCAGCTTAAGAATTGGGGGCGCAACCGATACGCAGTATTTT
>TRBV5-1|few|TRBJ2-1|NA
CASSLARGAGEQFF
TGCGCCAGCAGCTTGGCCCGGGGGGCGGGTGAGCAGTTCTTC
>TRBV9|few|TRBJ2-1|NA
CASSAPAGEQFF
TGTGCCAGCAGCGCCCCCGCCGGTGAGCAGTTCTTC
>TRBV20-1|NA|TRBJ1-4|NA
CSARRGVNEKLFF
TGCAGTGCTAGAAGAGGGGTTAATGAAAAACTGTTTTTT
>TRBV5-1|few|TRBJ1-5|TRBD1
CASSQGQGNNQPQHF
TGCGCCAGCAGCCAAGGACAGGGTAACAATCAGCCCCAGCATTTT
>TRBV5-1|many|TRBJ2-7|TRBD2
CASSLSGDYEQYF
TGCGCCAGCAGCTTGAGCGGGGACTACGAGCAGTACTTC
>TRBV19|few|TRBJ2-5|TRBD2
CASNGLAGAQETQYF
TGTGCCAGTAATGGACTAGCGGGAGCTCAAGAGACCCAGTACTTC
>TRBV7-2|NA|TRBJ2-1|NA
CASNRGSDEQFF
TGTGCCAGTAACAGAGGATCCGATGAGCAGTTCTTC
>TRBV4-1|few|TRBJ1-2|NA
CASSQPREHYGYTF
TGCGCCAGCAGCCAACCTAGGGAGCACTATGGCTACACCTTC
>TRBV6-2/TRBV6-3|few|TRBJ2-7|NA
CASSSPGPSGYEQYF
TGTGCCAGCAGTTCCCCCGGGCCCAGTGGGTACGAGCAGTACTTC
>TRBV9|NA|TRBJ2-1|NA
CASSGTDGSVEFF
TGTGCCAGCAGCGGAACAGACGGGAGTGTTGAGTTCTTC
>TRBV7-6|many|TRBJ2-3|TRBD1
CASRPPGQGKDTQYF
TGTGCCAGCAGGCCGCCGGGACAGGGGAAAGATACGCAGTATTTT
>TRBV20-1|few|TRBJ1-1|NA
CSARDLSRNTEAFF
TGCAGTGCTAGAGATCTAAGCAGGAACACTGAAGCTTTCTTT
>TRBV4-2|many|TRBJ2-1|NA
CASSQEWGTQFDEQFF
TGTGCCAGCAGCCAAGAGTGGGGGACCCAGTTTGATGAGCAGTTCTTC
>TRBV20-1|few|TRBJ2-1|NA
CSARDTTINEQFF
TGCAGTGCTAGAGATACCACTATTAATGAGCAGTTCTTC
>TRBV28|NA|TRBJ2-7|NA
CASSRRASYEQYF
TGTGCCAGCAGTCGTCGAGCCTCCTACGAGCAGTACTTC